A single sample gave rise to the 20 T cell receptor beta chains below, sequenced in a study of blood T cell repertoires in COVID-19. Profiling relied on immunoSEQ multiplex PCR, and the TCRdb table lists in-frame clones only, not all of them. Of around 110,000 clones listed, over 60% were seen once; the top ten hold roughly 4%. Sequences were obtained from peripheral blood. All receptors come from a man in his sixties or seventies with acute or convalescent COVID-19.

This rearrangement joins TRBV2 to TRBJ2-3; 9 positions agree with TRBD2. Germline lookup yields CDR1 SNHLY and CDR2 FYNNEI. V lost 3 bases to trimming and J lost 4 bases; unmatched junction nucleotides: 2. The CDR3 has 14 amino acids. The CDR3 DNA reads TGTGCCAGCAGTGACCCTAGCGGGGCAGATACGCAGTATTTT. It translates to CASSDPSGADTQYF. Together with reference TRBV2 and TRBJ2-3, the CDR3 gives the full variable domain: EPEVTQTPSHQVTQMGQEVILRCVPISNHLYFYWYRQILGQKVEFLVSFYNNEISEKSEIFDDQFSVERPDGSNFTLKIRSTKLEDSAMYFCASSDPSGADTQYFGPGTRLTVL.

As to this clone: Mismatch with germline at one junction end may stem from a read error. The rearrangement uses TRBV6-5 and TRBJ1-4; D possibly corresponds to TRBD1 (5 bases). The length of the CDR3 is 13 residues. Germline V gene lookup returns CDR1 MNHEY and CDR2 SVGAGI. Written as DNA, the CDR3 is TGTGCCAGCAGTTACTCGGGGTCAGGGTTTCTCCGTTTT. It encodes CASSYSGSGFLRF.

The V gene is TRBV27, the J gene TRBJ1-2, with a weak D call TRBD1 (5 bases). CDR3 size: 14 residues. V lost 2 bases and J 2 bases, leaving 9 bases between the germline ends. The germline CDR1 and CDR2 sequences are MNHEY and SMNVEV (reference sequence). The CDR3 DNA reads TGTGCCAGCAGTTTACATGGGGGGAACTATGGCTACACCTTC. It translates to CASSLHGGNYGYTF.

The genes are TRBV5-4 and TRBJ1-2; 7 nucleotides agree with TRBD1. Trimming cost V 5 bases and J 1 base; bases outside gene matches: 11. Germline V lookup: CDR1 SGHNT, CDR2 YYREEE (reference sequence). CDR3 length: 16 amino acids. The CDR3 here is CASSSQGSQNNYGYTF. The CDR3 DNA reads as TGTGCCAGCAGTTCACAGGGGTCGCAGAATAACTATGGCTACACCTTC.

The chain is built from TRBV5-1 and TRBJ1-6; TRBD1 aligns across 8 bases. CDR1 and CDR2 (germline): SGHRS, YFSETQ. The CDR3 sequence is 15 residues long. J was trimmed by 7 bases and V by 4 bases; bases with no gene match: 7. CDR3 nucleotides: TGCGCCAGCAGCGTCACCGGGACAGGCAATTCACCCCTCCACTTT. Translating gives CASSVTGTGNSPLHF.

The CDR3 DNA sequence: TGCGCCAGCAGCCCGAGGAGCTCTGGAAACACCATATATTTT. Its protein is CASSPRSSGNTIYF. This chain uses TRBV5-1 with TRBJ1-3, with unresolved D. Germline lookup yields CDR1 SGHRS and CDR2 YFSETQ. There are 14 residues in the CDR3. Deletions cut 4 bases from V and 0 bases from J, with 8 bases between.

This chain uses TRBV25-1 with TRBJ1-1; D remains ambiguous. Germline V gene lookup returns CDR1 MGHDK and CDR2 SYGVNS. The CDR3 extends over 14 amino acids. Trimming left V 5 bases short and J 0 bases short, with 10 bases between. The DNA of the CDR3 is TGTGCCAGCAGTAGAGGCGGGGTGAACACTGAAGCTTTCTTT. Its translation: CASSRGGVNTEAFF. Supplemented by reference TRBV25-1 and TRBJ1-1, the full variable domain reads EADIYQTPRYLVIGTGKKITLECSQTMGHDKMYWYQQDPGMELHLIHYSYGVNSTEKGDLSSESTVSRIRTEHFPLTLESARPSHTSQYLCASSRGGVNTEAFFGQGTRLTVV.

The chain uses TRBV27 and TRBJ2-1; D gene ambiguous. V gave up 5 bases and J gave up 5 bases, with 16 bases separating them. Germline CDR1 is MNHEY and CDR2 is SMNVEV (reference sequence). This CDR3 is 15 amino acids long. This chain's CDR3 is CASSLLPRSDNEQFF. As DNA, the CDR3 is TGTGCCAGCAGTCTACTCCCACGATCTGACAATGAGCAGTTCTTC.

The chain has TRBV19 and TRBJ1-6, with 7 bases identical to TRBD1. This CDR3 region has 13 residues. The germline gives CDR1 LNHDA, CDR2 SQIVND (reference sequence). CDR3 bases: TGTGTCGAAAGACAGGGAAATAATTCACCCCTCCACTTT. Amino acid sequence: CVERQGNNSPLHF.

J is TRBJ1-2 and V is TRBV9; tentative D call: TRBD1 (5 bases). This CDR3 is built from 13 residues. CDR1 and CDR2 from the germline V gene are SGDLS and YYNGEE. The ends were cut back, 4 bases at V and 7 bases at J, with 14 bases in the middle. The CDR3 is CASSLGSRGGYTF. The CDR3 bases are TGTGCCAGCAGCCTCGGATCTAGGGGTGGCTACACCTTC.

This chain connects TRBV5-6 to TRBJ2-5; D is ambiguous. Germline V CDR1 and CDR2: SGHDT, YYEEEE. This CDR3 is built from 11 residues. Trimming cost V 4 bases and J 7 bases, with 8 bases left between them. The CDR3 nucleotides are TGTGCCAGCAGCGAGTCATCGACCCAGTACTTC. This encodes CASSESSTQYF. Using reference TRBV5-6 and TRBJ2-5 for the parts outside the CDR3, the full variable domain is DAGVTQSPTHLIKTRGQQVTLRCSPKSGHDTVSWYQQALGQGPQFIFQYYEEEERQRGNFPDRFSGHQFPNYSSELNVNALLLGDSALYLCASSESSTQYFGPGTRLLVL.

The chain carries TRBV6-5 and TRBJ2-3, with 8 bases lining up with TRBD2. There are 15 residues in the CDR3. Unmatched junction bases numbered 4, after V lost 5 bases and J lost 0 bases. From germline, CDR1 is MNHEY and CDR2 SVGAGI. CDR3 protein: CASSIGTRSTDTQYF. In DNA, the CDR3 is TGTGCCAGCAGTATCGGGACTAGAAGCACAGATACGCAGTATTTT.

CDR3 protein: CASSSGTGVGLAKNIQYF. The CDR3 bases are TGTGCCAGCAGTTCCGGGACAGGGGTCGGACTAGCCAAAAACATTCAGTACTTC. The chain employs TRBV27 and TRBJ2-4; 10 positions match TRBD1. There are 18 residues in the CDR3. Germline lookup yields CDR1 MNHEY and CDR2 SMNVEV (reference sequence). V lost 4 bases and J lost 0; bases outside the gene matches: 9.

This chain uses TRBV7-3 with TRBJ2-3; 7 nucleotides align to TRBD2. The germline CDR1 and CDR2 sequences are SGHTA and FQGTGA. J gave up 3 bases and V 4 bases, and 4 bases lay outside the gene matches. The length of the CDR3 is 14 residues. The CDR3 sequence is CASSSRGGTDTQYF. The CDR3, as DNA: TGTGCCAGCAGCTCTCGCGGGGGAACAGATACGCAGTATTTT.

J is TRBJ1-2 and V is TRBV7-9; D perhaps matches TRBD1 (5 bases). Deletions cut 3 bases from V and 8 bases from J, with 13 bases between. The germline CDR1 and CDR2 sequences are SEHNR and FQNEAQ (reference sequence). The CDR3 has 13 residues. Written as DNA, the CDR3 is TGTGCCAGCAGCTTGATTCAGGAGGGGGGCTACACCTTC. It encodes CASSLIQEGGYTF.

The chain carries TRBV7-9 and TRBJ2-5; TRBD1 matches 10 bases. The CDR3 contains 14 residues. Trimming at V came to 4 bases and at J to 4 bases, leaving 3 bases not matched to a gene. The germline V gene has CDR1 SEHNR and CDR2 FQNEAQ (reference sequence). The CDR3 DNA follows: TGTGCCAGCAGCTCTCGGACAGGGGGAGAGACCCAGTACTTC. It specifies CASSSRTGGETQYF.

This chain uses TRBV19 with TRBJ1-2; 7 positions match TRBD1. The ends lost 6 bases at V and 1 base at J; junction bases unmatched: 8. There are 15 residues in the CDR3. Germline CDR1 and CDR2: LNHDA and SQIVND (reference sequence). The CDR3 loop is CASREWDSDNYGYTF. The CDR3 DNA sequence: TGTGCCAGTAGGGAATGGGACAGCGATAACTATGGCTACACCTTC.

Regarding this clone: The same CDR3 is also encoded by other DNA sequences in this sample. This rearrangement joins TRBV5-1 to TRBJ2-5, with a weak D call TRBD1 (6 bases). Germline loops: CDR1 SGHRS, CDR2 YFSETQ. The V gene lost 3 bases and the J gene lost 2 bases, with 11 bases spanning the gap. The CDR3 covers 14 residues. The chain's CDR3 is CASSSGQTQETQYF. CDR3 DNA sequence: TGCGCCAGCAGCTCGGGACAAACTCAAGAGACCCAGTACTTC.

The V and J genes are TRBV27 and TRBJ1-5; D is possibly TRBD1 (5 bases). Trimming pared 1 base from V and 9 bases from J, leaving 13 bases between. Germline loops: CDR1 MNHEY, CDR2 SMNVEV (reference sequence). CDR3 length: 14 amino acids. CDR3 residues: CASSLYGGDGPQHF. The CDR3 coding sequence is TGTGCCAGCAGTTTATACGGGGGTGACGGGCCCCAGCATTTT.

The DNA for the CDR3 is TGTGCCAGCAGCCAAGATGGTAGTCGGGGGGTTTACAATGAGCAGTTCTTC. Protein: CASSQDGSRGVYNEQFF. This chain joins TRBV4-2 and TRBJ2-1, with 7 bases aligning to TRBD2. The CDR3 contains 17 residues. V lost 0 bases to trimming and J lost 4 bases; unmatched junction nucleotides: 9. Germline V gene sequence: CDR1 LGHNA, CDR2 YNFKEQ.